These 14 T cell receptor beta chains were all obtained from the same sample, sequenced in a study of blood T cell repertoires in COVID-19 (dated by TCRdb to about 2020). Libraries were built with the immunoSEQ multiplex PCR assay. TCRdb obtained this table from immuneACCESS and retained in-frame rearrangements with V and J assigned. These tables miss some clones; where compared with another copy, unresolved V genes account for less than half of the shortfall, and the remainder is unexplained. Within this sample are roughly 280,000 clones, with approximately 81% of them counted one time only. The ten largest clones represent 4.2% of the sample. Source material: peripheral blood. These receptors came from a man between 60 and 75 years old with acute or convalescent COVID-19.

The chain couples TRBV6-5 to TRBJ1-1; perhaps TRBD1 as D (6 bases). CDR1 and CDR2 from the germline V gene are MNHEY and SVGAGI. The CDR3 is 14 residues long. Trimming took off 4 bases at V and 1 base at J, with 10 bases between the two ends. The CDR3 loop reads CASSSPRGNTEAFF. In DNA, the CDR3 is TGTGCCAGCAGTTCGCCCAGGGGGAACACTGAAGCTTTCTTT.

This chain connects TRBV7-8 to TRBJ2-7, with 9 bases fitting TRBD1. This CDR3 is 14 amino acids long. Germline V CDR1 and CDR2: SGHVS, FQNEAQ. The trim removed 5 bases at V and 4 bases at J, leaving 6 bases unmatched. The CDR3 nucleotides read TGTGCCAGCAGCCCAGGGACAGGGCGATACGAGCAGTACTTC. Translation: CASSPGTGRYEQYF.

The sample holds one count of this clone. This chain joins TRBV12-3 or TRBV12-4 and TRBJ2-2, with unresolved D. This CDR3 comprises 11 residues. The V end lost 7 bases, the J end lost 10 bases, and 10 bases lay between the germline ends. CDR3 bases: TGTGCCAGCAAAGCCGTCGCGGAGCTGTTTTTT. Encoded protein: CASKAVAELFF.

In DNA, the CDR3 is TGCGCCAGCAGCCAAGAAGCCCCCGGCTACGAGCAGTACTTC. As protein: CASSQEAPGYEQYF. The V call is TRBV4-1, the J call TRBJ2-7, with no clear D. This CDR3 region has 14 residues. V lost 0 bases to trimming and J lost 3 bases, with 9 bases between them. CDR1 and CDR2 (germline): MGHRA, YSYEKL.

The gene calls are TRBV3-1 (or the pseudogene TRBV3-2) and TRBJ2-2, with a possible D match to TRBD2 (5 bases). The CDR3 loop spans 14 amino acids. The V end lost 4 bases, the J end lost 4 bases, and 10 bases lay between the germline ends. Looked up from germline, CDR1 is LGHDT and CDR2 is YNNKEL (reference sequence). The chain's CDR3 is CASSRGVSTGELFF. DNA of the CDR3: TGTGCCAGCAGCCGGGGAGTTAGCACCGGGGAGCTGTTTTTT.

This rearrangement joins TRBV6-1 to TRBJ1-1, with D unclear. The V end lost 2 bases, the J end lost 0 bases, and 10 bases lay between the germline ends. CDR1 is MNHNS and CDR2 is SASEGT in the germline V gene. The CDR3 extends over 15 amino acids. The CDR3 DNA sequence: TGTGCCAGCAGTGAAATGGCAACGATGAACACTGAAGCTTTCTTT. It yields the protein CASSEMATMNTEAFF.

Comments on this clone: Other nucleotide sequences in the sample specify the same CDR3. The V gene is TRBV19, the J gene TRBJ2-7; D gene ambiguous. Trimming removed 0 bases at V and 2 bases at J, with 5 bases between. The CDR3 extends over 13 amino acids. CDR1 and CDR2 from the germline V gene are LNHDA and SQIVND (reference sequence). CDR3 sequence (DNA): TGTGCCAGTAGTATAGATTCAGCCTACGAGCAGTACTTC. This translates into CASSIDSAYEQYF.

The chain couples TRBV7-2 to TRBJ1-6; D gene ambiguous. The CDR3 consists of 14 residues. Germline CDR1 is SGHTA and CDR2 is FQGNSA. With 5 bases removed from V and 4 bases from J, the gap between germline ends came to 9 bases. CDR3: CASSPSGYNSPLHF. The CDR3 DNA is TGTGCCAGCAGCCCGTCCGGGTATAATTCACCCCTCCACTTT. The full variable domain, in which reference TRBV7-2 and TRBJ1-6 provide the parts outside the CDR3, is GAGVSQSPSNKVTEKGKDVELRCDPISGHTALYWYRQSLGQGLEFLIYFQGNSAPDKSGLPSDRFSAERTGGSVSTLTIQRTQQEDSAVYLCASSPSGYNSPLHFGNGTRLTVT.

The chain combines TRBV28 with TRBJ2-1, with 8 positions matching TRBD1. Germline CDR1 and CDR2: MDHEN and SYDVKM. The CDR3 consists of 14 residues. The ends lost 3 bases at V and 9 bases at J; junction bases unmatched: 7. CDR3 nucleotide sequence: TGTGCCAGCAGTTTCCGACAGGGGTCCCGTGAGCAGTTCTTC. Translated, it gives CASSFRQGSREQFF. The full variable domain, completed using reference TRBV28 and TRBJ2-1, is DVKVTQSSRYLVKRTGEKVFLECVQDMDHENMFWYRQDPGLGLRLIYFSYDVKMKEKGDIPEGYSVSREKKERFSLILESASTNQTSMYLCASSFRQGSREQFFGPGTRLTVL.

The V and J genes are TRBV27 and TRBJ2-7, with 9 bases fitting TRBD2. J gave up 4 bases and V 2 bases, and 6 bases lay outside the gene matches. Germline V lookup: CDR1 MNHEY, CDR2 SMNVEV (reference sequence). CDR3 length: 15 amino acids. CDR3 amino acids: CASSLGGTSSYEQYF. As DNA, the CDR3 is TGTGCCAGCAGTTTAGGGGGGACTAGCAGTTACGAGCAGTACTTC.

The genes are TRBV3-1 (or the pseudogene TRBV3-2) and TRBJ2-5; 7 bases fit TRBD1. CDR1 is LGHDT and CDR2 is YNNKEL in the germline V gene (reference sequence). After removal of 1 base from V and 3 bases from J, the junction contained 8 bases not matched to a gene. The CDR3 extends over 16 amino acids. In nucleotides, the CDR3 is TGTGCCAGCAGCCAAGTAGAACCGGGACAGAAAGAGACCCAGTACTTC. Its translation: CASSQVEPGQKETQYF.

This sequence joins TRBV30 and TRBJ1-2; a weak D match, TRBD1 (6 bases). The CDR3 has 13 residues. Trimming stripped 2 bases from V and 4 bases from J, with 11 bases between. The germline gives CDR1 GTSNPN, CDR2 SVGIG (reference sequence). The CDR3 is CAWSPTGLYGYTF. DNA for the CDR3: TGTGCCTGGAGTCCCACAGGGCTCTATGGCTACACCTTC.

This sequence joins TRBV5-1 and TRBJ2-3, with 8 positions matching TRBD2. Germline assignment: CDR1 SGHRS and CDR2 YFSETQ. J lost 8 bases, V lost 4 bases, and 12 bases had no gene match. The CDR3 is 15 amino acids. The DNA of the CDR3 is TGCGCCAGCAGCGTGAGCACTAGCGGTGGGGTTACGCAGTATTTT. This codes for CASSVSTSGGVTQYF.

The V call is TRBV4-1, the J call TRBJ2-7, with 9 bases matching TRBD2. The CDR3 runs to 13 residues. Germline V gives CDR1 MGHRA, CDR2 YSYEKL. V lost 1 base, J lost 10 bases, and 5 bases stayed unmatched. The CDR3 reads CASSQAAAGGQYF. Written as DNA, the CDR3 is TGCGCCAGCAGCCAAGCTGCAGCGGGGGGACAGTACTTC.